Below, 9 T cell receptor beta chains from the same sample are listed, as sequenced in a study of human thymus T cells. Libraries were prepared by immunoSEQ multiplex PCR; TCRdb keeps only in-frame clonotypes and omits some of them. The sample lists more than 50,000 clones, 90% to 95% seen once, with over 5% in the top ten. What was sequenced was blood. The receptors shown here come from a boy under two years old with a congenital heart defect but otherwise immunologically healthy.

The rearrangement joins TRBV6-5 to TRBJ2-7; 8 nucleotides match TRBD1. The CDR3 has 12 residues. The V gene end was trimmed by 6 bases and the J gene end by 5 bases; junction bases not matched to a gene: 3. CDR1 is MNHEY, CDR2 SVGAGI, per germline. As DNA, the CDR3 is TGTGCCAGCAGGAGACAGGGGAACGAGCAGTACTTC. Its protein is CASRRQGNEQYF.

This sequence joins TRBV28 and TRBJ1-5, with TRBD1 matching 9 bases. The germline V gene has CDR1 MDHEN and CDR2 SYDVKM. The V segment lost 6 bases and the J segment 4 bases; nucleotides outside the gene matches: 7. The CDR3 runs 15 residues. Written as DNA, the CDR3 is TGTGCCAGCAGGGTACAGGGGGCTGCAAATCAGCCCCAGCATTTT. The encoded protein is CASRVQGAANQPQHF.

The CDR3 spells CASSVPNEQFF. The CDR3 DNA reads as TGTGCCAGCAGCGTCCCAAATGAGCAGTTCTTC. The chain uses TRBV2 and TRBJ2-1; D remains unclear. The CDR3 has 11 residues. The V gene lost 6 bases and the J gene lost 7 bases, with 7 bases spanning the gap. CDR1 is SNHLY, CDR2 FYNNEI, per germline.

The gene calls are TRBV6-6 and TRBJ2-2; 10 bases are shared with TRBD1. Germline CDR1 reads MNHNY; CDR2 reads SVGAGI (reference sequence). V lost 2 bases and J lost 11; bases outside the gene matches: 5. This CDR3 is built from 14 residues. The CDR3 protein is CASSYTRTGGELFF. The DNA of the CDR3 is TGTGCCAGCAGTTACACTCGGACAGGGGGAGAGCTGTTTTTT.

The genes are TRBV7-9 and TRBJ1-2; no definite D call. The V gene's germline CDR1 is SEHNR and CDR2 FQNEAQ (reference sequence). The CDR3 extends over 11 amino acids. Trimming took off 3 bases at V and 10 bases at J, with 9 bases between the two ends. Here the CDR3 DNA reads TGTGCCAGCAGCTTCGGTGGGATCTACACCTTC. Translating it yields CASSFGGIYTF. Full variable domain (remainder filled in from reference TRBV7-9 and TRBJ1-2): DTGVSQNPRHKITKRGQNVTFRCDPISEHNRLYWYRQTLGQGPEFLTYFQNEAQLEKSRLLSDRFSAERPKGSFSTLEIQRTEQGDSAMYLCASSFGGIYTFGSGTRLTVV.

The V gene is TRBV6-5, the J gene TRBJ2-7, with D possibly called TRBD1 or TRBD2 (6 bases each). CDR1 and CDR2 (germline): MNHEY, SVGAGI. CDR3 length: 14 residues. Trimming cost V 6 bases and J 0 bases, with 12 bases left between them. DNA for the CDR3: TGTGCCAGCAGGGGGGGCACCTACTCCTACGAGCAGTACTTC. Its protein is CASRGGTYSYEQYF.

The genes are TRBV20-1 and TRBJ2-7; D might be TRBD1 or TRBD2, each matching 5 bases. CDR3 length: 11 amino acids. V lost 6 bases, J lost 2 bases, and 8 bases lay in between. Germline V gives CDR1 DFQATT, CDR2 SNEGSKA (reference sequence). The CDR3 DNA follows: TGCAGTGCCAGGGACGCCTACGAGCAGTACTTC. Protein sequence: CSARDAYEQYF.

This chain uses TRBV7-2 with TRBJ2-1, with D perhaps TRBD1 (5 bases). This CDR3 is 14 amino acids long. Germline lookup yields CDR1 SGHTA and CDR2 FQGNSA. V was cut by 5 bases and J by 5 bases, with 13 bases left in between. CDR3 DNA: TGTGCCAGCAGCCAGTTGGGGCGACACAATGAGCAGTTCTTC. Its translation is CASSQLGRHNEQFF.

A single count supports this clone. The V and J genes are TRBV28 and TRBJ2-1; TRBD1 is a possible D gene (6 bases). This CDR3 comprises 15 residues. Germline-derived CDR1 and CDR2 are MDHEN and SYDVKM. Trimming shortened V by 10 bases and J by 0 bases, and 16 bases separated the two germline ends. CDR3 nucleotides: TGTGCCACCCAGCTTACAGGGAGCTCCTACAATGAGCAGTTCTTC. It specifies CATQLTGSSYNEQFF.